Listed below are T cell receptor beta chains from one sample, sequenced in a study of T cells in Graves' hyperthyroidism and ophthalmopathy. Each CDR3 protein is one row after TCRdb ran MiXCR on the multiplex PCR reads. Seen here are more than 450,000 distinct CDR3 sequences, about 20% observed once, and the top ten hold 47%. Material for sequencing was blood. The receptors shown here come from a man aged 40-49 years with Graves' ophthalmopathy. Each CDR3 is given with its conserved first and last residue. D genes are given only for firm matches. Rows may omit the clone size; those that give it use once, few, many or a size class.

TRBJ2-2 . TRBV20-1 . CSARGNTGELFF TGCAGTGCTCGCGGGAACACCGGGGAGCTGTTTTTT
TRBJ1-2 TRBD1 TRBV9 few CASSAAGGVYGYTF TGTGCCAGCAGCGCCGCAGGGGGCGTCTATGGCTACACCTTC
TRBJ2-7 TRBD1 TRBV2 many CASGPTGIGEQYF TGTGCCAGCGGCCCGACAGGGATCGGCGAGCAGTACTTC
TRBJ1-5 TRBD1 TRBV2 few CASTTGTGNQLQHF TGTGCCAGCACAACCGGGACAGGGAATCAGCTCCAGCATTTT
TRBJ1-6 TRBD1 TRBV6-1 . CASSETGSNSPLHF TGTGCCAGCTCGGAGACAGGGTCAAATTCACCCCTCCACTTT
TRBJ2-7 . TRBV28 many CASSLDGPYEQYF TGTGCCAGCAGTTTGGACGGCCCCTACGAGCAGTACTTC
TRBJ2-1 TRBD2 TRBV6-5 . CASSYSMGPGTTAHNEQFF TGTGCCAGCAGTTACTCGATGGGGCCCGGGACTACGGCGCACAATGAGCAGTTCTTC
TRBJ1-5 . TRBV19 . CASSTTRTAQPQHF TGTGCCAGTAGTACAACCCGGACAGCTCAGCCCCAGCATTTT
TRBJ1-2 TRBD1 TRBV29-1 once CSVVTGGGYGYTF TGCAGCGTTGTAACAGGGGGGGGCTATGGCTACACCTTC
TRBJ2-7 . TRBV6-9 . CASSYLPLRSNEQYF TGTGCCAGCAGTTACCTCCCCCTAAGATCCAACGAGCAGTACTTC
TRBJ2-7 . TRBV2 many CASTPGWTYEQYF TGTGCCAGCACCCCCGGTTGGACCTACGAGCAGTACTTC
TRBJ2-7 TRBD1 TRBV7-9 . CASTPGQGFMNEQYF TGTGCCAGCACCCCGGGACAGGGCTTTATGAACGAGCAGTACTTC
TRBJ2-7 . TRBV19 few CASSIRTSYEQYF TGTGCCAGTAGTATACGGACGTCCTACGAGCAGTACTTC
TRBJ2-7 . TRBV6-1 many CASSEAGEDEQYF TGTGCCAGCAGTGAAGCGGGCGAGGACGAGCAGTACTTC